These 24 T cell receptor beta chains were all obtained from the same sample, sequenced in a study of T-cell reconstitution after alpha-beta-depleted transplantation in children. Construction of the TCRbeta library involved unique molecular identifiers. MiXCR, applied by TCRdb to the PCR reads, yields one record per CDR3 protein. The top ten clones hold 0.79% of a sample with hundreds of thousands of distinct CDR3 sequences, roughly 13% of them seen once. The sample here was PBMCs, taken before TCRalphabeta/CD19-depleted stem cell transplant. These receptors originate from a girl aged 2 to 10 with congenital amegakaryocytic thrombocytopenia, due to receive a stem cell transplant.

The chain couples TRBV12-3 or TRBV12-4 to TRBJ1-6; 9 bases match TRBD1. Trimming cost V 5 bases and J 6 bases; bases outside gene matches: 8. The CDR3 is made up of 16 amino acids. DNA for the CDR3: TGTGCCAGCAGTAGAGGACAGGGGTATGGTAATTCACCCCTCCACTTT. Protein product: CASSRGQGYGNSPLHF.

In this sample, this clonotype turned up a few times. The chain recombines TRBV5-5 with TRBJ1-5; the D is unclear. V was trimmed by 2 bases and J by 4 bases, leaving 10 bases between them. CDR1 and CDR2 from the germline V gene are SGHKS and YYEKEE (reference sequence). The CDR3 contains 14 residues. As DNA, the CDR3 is TGTGCCAGCAGCTTTATGGCAGAGAATCAGCCCCAGCATTTT. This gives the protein CASSFMAENQPQHF.

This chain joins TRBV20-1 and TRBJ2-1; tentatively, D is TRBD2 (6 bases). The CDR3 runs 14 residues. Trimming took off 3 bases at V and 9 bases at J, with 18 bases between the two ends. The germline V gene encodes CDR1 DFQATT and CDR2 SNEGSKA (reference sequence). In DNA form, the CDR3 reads TGCAGTGCTAGCACTAGCCCCGGAGGGGCTGAGCAGTTCTTC. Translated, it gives CSASTSPGGAEQFF.

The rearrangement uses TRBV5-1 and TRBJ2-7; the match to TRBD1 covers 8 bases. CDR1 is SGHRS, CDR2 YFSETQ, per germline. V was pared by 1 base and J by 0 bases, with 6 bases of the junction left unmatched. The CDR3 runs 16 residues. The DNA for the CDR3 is TGCGCCAGCAGCTTGAGAGAGGACAGGGCCTCCTACGAGCAGTACTTC. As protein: CASSLREDRASYEQYF. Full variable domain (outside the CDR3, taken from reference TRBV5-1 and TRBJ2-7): KAGVTQTPRYLIKTRGQQVTLSCSPISGHRSVSWYQQTPGQGLQFLFEYFSETQRNKGNFPGRFSGRQFSNSRSEMNVSTLELGDSALYLCASSLREDRASYEQYFGPGTRLTVT.

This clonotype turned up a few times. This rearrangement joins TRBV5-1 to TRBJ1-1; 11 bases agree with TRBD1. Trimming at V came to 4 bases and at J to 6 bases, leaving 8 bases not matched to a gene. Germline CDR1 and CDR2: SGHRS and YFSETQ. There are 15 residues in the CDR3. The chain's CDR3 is CASSPGGTGGSEAFF. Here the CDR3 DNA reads TGCGCCAGCAGCCCGGGGGGGACAGGGGGGTCTGAAGCTTTCTTT. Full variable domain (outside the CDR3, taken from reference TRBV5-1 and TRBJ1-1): KAGVTQTPRYLIKTRGQQVTLSCSPISGHRSVSWYQQTPGQGLQFLFEYFSETQRNKGNFPGRFSGRQFSNSRSEMNVSTLELGDSALYLCASSPGGTGGSEAFFGQGTRLTVV.

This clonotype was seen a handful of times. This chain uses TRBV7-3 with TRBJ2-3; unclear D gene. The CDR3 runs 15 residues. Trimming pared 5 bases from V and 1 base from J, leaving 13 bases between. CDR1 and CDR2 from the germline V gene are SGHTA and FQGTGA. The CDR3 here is CASSAVGLRTDTQYF. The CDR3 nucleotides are TGTGCCAGCAGCGCCGTCGGGCTGCGCACAGATACGCAGTATTTT.

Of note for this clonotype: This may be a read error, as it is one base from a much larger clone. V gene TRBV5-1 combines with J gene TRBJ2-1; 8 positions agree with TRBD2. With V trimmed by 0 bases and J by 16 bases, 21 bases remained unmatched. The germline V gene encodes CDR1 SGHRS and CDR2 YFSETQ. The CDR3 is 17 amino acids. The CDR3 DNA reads TGCGCCAGCAGCTTGGACTTCTTGGGACTAGTGGGAGCCGGCGAATTCTTC. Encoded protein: CASSLDFLGLVGAGEFF.

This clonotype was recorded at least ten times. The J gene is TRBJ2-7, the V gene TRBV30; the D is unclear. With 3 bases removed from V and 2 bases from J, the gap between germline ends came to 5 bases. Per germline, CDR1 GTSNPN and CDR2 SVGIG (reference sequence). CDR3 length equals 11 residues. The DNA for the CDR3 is TGTGCCTGGAGGGCTCCCTACGAGCAGTACTTC. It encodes CAWRAPYEQYF.

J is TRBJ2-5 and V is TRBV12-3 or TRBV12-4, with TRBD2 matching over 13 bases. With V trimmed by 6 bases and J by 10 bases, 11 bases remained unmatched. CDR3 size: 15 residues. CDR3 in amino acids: CASSQGLAGVYVQYF. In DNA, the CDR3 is TGTGCCAGCAGCCAAGGACTAGCGGGAGTATACGTCCAGTACTTC.

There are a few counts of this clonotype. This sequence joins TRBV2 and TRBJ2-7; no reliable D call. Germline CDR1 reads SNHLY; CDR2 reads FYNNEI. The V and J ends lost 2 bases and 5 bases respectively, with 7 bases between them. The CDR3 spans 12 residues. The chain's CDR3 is CASSEWSNEQYF. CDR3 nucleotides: TGTGCCAGCAGTGAATGGTCCAACGAGCAGTACTTC.

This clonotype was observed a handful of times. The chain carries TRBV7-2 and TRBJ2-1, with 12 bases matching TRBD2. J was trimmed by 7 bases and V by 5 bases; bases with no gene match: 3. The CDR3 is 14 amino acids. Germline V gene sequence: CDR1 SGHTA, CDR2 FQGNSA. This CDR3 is CASSQGTSGNEQFF. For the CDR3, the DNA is TGTGCCAGCAGCCAAGGGACTAGCGGGAATGAGCAGTTCTTC.

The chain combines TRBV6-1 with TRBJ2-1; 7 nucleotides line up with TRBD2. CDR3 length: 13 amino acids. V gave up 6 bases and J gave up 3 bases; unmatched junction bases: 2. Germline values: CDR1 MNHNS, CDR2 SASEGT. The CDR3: CASRSGNYNEQFF. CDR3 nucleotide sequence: TGTGCCAGCAGGAGCGGGAACTACAATGAGCAGTTCTTC.

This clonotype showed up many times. The CDR3 nucleotides are TGTGCCAGCAGGACCTCCGGGACAGACGGAAACACCATATATTTT. This translates into CASRTSGTDGNTIYF. The V call is TRBV12-3 or TRBV12-4, the J call TRBJ1-3; TRBD1 aligns across 7 bases. V was clipped by 6 bases and J by 4 bases; unmatched bases: 9. This CDR3 comprises 15 residues.

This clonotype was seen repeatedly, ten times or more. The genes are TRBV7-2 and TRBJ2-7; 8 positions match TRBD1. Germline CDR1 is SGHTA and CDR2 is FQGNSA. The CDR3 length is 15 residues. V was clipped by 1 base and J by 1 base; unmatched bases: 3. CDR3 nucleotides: TGTGCCAGCAGCTTAGTTACAGGGGGTTCCTACGAGCAGTACTTC. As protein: CASSLVTGGSYEQYF.

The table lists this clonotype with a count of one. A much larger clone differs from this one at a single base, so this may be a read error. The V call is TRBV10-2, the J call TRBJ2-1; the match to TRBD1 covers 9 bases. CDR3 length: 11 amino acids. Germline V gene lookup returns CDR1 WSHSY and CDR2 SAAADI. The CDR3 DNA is TGCGCCAGCAGTCCGGGACAGGGACAGCTCTTC. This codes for CASSPGQGQLF.

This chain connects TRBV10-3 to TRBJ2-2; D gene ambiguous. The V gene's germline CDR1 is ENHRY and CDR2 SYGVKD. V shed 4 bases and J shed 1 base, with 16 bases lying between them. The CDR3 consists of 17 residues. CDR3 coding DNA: TGTGCCATCAGTGGTGAAGGGCGACCTCGGAACACCGGGGAGCTGTTTTTT. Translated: CAISGEGRPRNTGELFF.

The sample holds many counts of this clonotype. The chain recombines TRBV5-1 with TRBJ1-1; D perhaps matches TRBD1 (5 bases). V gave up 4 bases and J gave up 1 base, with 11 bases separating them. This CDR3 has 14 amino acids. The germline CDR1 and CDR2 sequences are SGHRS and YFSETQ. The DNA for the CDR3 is TGCGCCAGCAGCACCAGGGTGTCGAACACTGAAGCTTTCTTT. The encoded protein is CASSTRVSNTEAFF.

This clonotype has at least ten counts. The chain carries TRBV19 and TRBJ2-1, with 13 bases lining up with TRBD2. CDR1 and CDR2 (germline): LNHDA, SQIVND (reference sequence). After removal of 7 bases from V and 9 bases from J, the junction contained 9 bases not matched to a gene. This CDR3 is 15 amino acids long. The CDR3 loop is CASTPLAGGPGEQFF. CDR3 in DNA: TGTGCCAGTACCCCACTAGCGGGAGGGCCGGGTGAGCAGTTCTTC.

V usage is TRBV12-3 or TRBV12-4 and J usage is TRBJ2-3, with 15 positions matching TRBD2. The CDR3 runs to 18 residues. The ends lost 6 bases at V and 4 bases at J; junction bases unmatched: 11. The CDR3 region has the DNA TGTGCCAGCAGCAATGCCGGACTAGCGGGAGGGCGCGCAGATACGCAGTATTTT. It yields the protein CASSNAGLAGGRADTQYF.

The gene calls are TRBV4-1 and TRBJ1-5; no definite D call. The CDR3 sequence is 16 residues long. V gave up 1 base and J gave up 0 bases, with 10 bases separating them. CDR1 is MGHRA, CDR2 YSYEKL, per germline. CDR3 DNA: TGCGCCAGCAGCCAAGGACCGGCATATAGCAATCAGCCCCAGCATTTT. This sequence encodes CASSQGPAYSNQPQHF.

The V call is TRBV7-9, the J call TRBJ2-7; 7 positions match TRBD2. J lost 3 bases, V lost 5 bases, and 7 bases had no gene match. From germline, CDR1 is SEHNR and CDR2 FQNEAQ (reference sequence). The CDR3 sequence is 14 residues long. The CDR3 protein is CASSRGLQDYEQYF. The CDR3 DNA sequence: TGTGCCAGCAGCCGGGGACTACAAGACTACGAGCAGTACTTC.

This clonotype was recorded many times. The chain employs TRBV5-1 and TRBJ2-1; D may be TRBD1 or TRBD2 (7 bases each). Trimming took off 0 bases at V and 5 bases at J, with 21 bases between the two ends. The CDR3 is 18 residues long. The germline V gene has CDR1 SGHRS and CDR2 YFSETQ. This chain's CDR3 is CASSLAKWSGTVNNEQFF. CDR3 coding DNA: TGCGCCAGCAGCTTGGCGAAGTGGAGCGGGACAGTCAACAATGAGCAGTTCTTC.

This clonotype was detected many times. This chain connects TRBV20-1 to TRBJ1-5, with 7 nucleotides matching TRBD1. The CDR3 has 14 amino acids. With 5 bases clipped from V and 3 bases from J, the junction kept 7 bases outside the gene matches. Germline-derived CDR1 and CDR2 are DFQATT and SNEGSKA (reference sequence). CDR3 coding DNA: TGCAGTGCTCCAAAACAGGGGTCCAATCAGCCCCAGCATTTT. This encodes CSAPKQGSNQPQHF.

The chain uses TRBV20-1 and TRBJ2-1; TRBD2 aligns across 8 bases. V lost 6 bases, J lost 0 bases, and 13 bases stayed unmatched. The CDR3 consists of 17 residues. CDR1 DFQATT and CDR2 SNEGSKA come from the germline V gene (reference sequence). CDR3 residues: CSAEMGLAGSSYNEQFF. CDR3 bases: TGCAGTGCCGAAATGGGATTAGCGGGAAGCTCCTACAATGAGCAGTTCTTC.